This passage covers 30 T cell receptor beta chains from one sample sequenced in a study of T cells in Graves' hyperthyroidism and ophthalmopathy. RNA transcripts gave rise to amplified TCR beta CDR3 regions. Initially, a first-round RT-PCR of the TCR CDR3 employed the HTBI primer set. TCRdb redid the calling of the multiplex PCR reads with MiXCR, one entry per CDR3 protein. The sample has roughly 300,000 distinct CDR3 sequences; around a sixth are singletons. Sequencing was performed on blood. Source of these receptors: a woman aged 45-60 years with Graves' hyperthyroidism.

This rearrangement joins TRBV28 to TRBJ1-1; TRBD1 is a possible D gene (6 bases). Per germline, CDR1 MDHEN and CDR2 SYDVKM. The CDR3 sequence is 16 residues long. The ends were cut back, 3 bases at V and 4 bases at J, with 18 bases in the middle. CDR3 protein: CASSFDPLTGVTEAFF. CDR3 coding DNA: TGTGCCAGCAGTTTCGATCCATTGACAGGAGTCACTGAAGCTTTCTTT.

A few counts support this clonotype. The chain is built from TRBV27 and TRBJ2-7, with D possibly matching TRBD2 (6 bases). CDR3 length equals 15 residues. Germline V gives CDR1 MNHEY, CDR2 SMNVEV (reference sequence). Trimming left V 2 bases short and J 1 base short, with 12 bases between. The CDR3 DNA sequence: TGTGCCAGCAGTTTAAAGGCTAGCGAGTCCTACGAGCAGTACTTC. Encoded protein: CASSLKASESYEQYF.

The chain combines TRBV20-1 with TRBJ1-2, with 9 bases matching TRBD1. Losses at the gene ends were 4 bases for V and 10 bases for J; bases not matched to a gene: 10. The CDR3 runs to 13 residues. Germline CDR1 is DFQATT and CDR2 is SNEGSKA (reference sequence). The CDR3 reads CSAKAGTGIDYTF. In DNA form, the CDR3 reads TGCAGTGCTAAAGCCGGGACAGGGATTGACTACACCTTC.

The chain has TRBV30 and TRBJ1-1, with D unclear. The germline V gene has CDR1 GTSNPN and CDR2 SVGIG (reference sequence). CDR3 length: 13 amino acids. The V and J ends lost 2 bases and 6 bases respectively, with 13 bases between them. CDR3 DNA sequence: TGTGCCTGGAGTCCCCGGACGGCGGCTGAAGCTTTCTTT. Protein sequence: CAWSPRTAAEAFF.

The chain joins TRBV6-1 to TRBJ1-2; 11 positions match TRBD1. This CDR3 comprises 18 residues. Germline CDR1 is MNHNS and CDR2 is SASEGT. In DNA, the CDR3 is TGTGCGAGCCGGCCCCAGTCCCTGTACGGACAGGGGGCCGGTGGCTACACCTTC. Translating gives CASRPQSLYGQGAGGYTF.

This clonotype has a handful of counts. The rearrangement links TRBV29-1 to TRBJ2-1; tentatively, D is TRBD2 (7 bases). Germline V gene data show CDR1 as SQVTM and CDR2 as ANQGSEA. Trimming removed 4 bases at V and 8 bases at J, with 21 bases between. The CDR3 spans 15 residues. CDR3 amino acids: CSVGEGGGRGDEQFF. CDR3 coding DNA: TGCAGCGTTGGGGAGGGGGGCGGGAGAGGCGATGAGCAGTTCTTC.

This clonotype appeared a few times. The chain has TRBV6-1 and TRBJ2-1; TRBD2 matches 10 bases. The trim removed 5 bases at V and 9 bases at J, leaving 4 bases unmatched. The length of the CDR3 is 13 residues. CDR1 and CDR2 (germline): MNHNS, SASEGT. CDR3 DNA: TGTGCCAGCAGTTTTCGACTAGCGGGTGAGCAGTTCTTC. It translates to CASSFRLAGEQFF.

In its sample, this clonotype was seen many times. CDR3 nucleotide sequence: TGTGCCAGCAGGGCCGGGGGGAGGAGCGATGAGCAGTTCTTC. Residues: CASRAGGRSDEQFF. The chain uses TRBV2 and TRBJ2-1; 7 nucleotides agree with TRBD2. There are 14 residues in the CDR3. Per germline, CDR1 SNHLY and CDR2 FYNNEI. V trimming: 6 bases; J trimming: 8 bases; junction bases outside the gene matches: 10.

This clonotype showed up just a few times. This rearrangement joins TRBV27 to TRBJ2-1; a weak D match, TRBD2 (6 bases). The ends were cut back, 4 bases at V and 2 bases at J, with 12 bases in the middle. CDR1 is MNHEY and CDR2 is SMNVEV in the germline V gene (reference sequence). CDR3 size: 15 residues. As DNA, the CDR3 is TGTGCCAGCAGTTCAGGCACTAGCACCTACAATGAGCAGTTCTTC. Its protein is CASSSGTSTYNEQFF.

The chain couples TRBV3-1 to TRBJ2-7, with D possibly matching TRBD1 (6 bases). Deletions cut 2 bases from V and 4 bases from J, with 24 bases between. The CDR3 is 18 residues long. Germline CDR1 reads LGHDT; CDR2 reads YNNKEL (reference sequence). This CDR3 reads CASSQSRQPLGAEYEQYF. The DNA of the CDR3 is TGTGCCAGCAGCCAAAGCCGACAACCCCTGGGGGCGGAGTACGAGCAGTACTTC.

This chain connects TRBV20-1 to TRBJ1-5; 10 bases map to TRBD1. J was trimmed by 5 bases and V by 5 bases; bases with no gene match: 9. CDR1 DFQATT and CDR2 SNEGSKA come from the germline V gene (reference sequence). The CDR3 totals 15 residues. In DNA, the CDR3 is TGCAGTGCTGGTGAGACAGGGGGCGCGTATCAGCCCCAGCATTTT. Translated, it gives CSAGETGGAYQPQHF.

This clonotype was seen at least ten times. J is TRBJ2-1 and V is TRBV11-2; 12 bases line up with TRBD2. J lost 0 bases, V lost 4 bases, and 4 bases had no gene match. Germline lookup yields CDR1 SGHAT and CDR2 FQNNGV. The CDR3 extends over 17 amino acids. CDR3 in amino acids: CASSSSGGDPSYNEQFF. The CDR3 DNA is TGTGCCAGCAGCTCTAGCGGGGGGGATCCCTCCTACAATGAGCAGTTCTTC.

The rearrangement joins TRBV30 to TRBJ2-5; 8 bases align to TRBD1. V shed 2 bases and J 7 bases; nucleotides not matched to a gene: 12. The V gene's germline CDR1 is GTSNPN and CDR2 SVGIG (reference sequence). This CDR3 spans 15 amino acids. The CDR3 reads CAWSTRDRTRGTQYF. CDR3 bases: TGTGCCTGGAGTACCCGGGACAGGACAAGAGGGACCCAGTACTTC.

The CDR3 reads CASSFPAGWETQYF. The CDR3 coding sequence is TGTGCCAGCAGTTTTCCGGCGGGATGGGAGACCCAGTACTTC. V is TRBV28 and J is TRBJ2-5, with a possible D match to TRBD2 (6 bases). This CDR3 spans 14 amino acids. The ends were cut back, 3 bases at V and 5 bases at J, with 13 bases in the middle. Germline-derived CDR1 and CDR2 are MDHEN and SYDVKM.

The chain couples TRBV25-1 to TRBJ2-7; 8 positions agree with TRBD1. This CDR3 contains 15 residues. CDR1 MGHDK and CDR2 SYGVNS come from the germline V gene. The junction had 7 bases not matched to a gene; V was cut back by 4 bases and J by 2 bases. The CDR3 DNA sequence: TGTGCCAGCAGTGCTTCGACAGGGGTTACCTACGAGCAGTACTTC. It codes for CASSASTGVTYEQYF.

Only a few counts were recorded for this clonotype. The rearrangement links TRBV11-2 to TRBJ2-7, with TRBD2 identical over 10 bases. Trimming cost V 1 base and J 1 base; bases outside gene matches: 1. CDR3 length: 15 amino acids. Germline V CDR1 and CDR2: SGHAT, FQNNGV. The CDR3: CASSLAAGGSYEQYV. The CDR3 nucleotides read TGTGCCAGCAGCTTAGCAGCGGGGGGGTCCTACGAGCAGTACGTC.

V is TRBV28 and J is TRBJ2-1, with a possible D match to TRBD1 (7 bases). The CDR3 runs to 15 residues. The germline V gene has CDR1 MDHEN and CDR2 SYDVKM. V was shortened by 3 bases and J by 6 bases, with 15 bases between the two germline ends. This CDR3 reads CASSFDLRGVNEQFF. DNA of the CDR3: TGTGCCAGCAGTTTCGATCTCAGGGGGGTCAATGAGCAGTTCTTC.

The rearrangement uses TRBV3-1 and TRBJ2-2, with 12 bases aligning to TRBD2. V was pared by 1 base and J by 6 bases, with 3 bases of the junction left unmatched. This CDR3 is 16 amino acids long. Germline-derived CDR1 and CDR2 are LGHDT and YNNKEL (reference sequence). CDR3 sequence: CASSQGLAGVAGELFF. The CDR3 nucleotides read TGTGCCAGCAGCCAAGGACTAGCGGGAGTGGCCGGGGAGCTGTTTTTT.

This clonotype was detected a few times. The rearrangement joins TRBV6-1 to TRBJ2-3; 11 bases are a match to TRBD2. The CDR3 is 17 residues long. Per the germline V gene, CDR1 is MNHNS and CDR2 is SASEGT. Trimming at V came to 5 bases and at J to 4 bases, leaving 11 bases not matched to a gene. CDR3 loop: CASSSVAGGPGADTQYF. The CDR3 DNA reads TGTGCCAGCAGTTCCGTAGCGGGAGGGCCTGGGGCAGATACGCAGTATTTT.

This clonotype was observed a handful of times. V and J are TRBV12-3 or TRBV12-4 and TRBJ1-2; D ambiguous. The CDR3 is made up of 13 amino acids. V was clipped by 3 bases and J by 3 bases, with 8 bases between them. CDR3 DNA sequence: TGTGCCAGCAGTTTTACGACCCACTATGGCTACACCTTC. This gives the protein CASSFTTHYGYTF.

The chain carries TRBV7-8 and TRBJ2-3, with 8 bases that match TRBD2. CDR3 length: 18 residues. The ends lost 4 bases at V and 1 base at J; junction bases unmatched: 13. The germline CDR1 and CDR2 sequences are SGHVS and FQNEAQ. CDR3 sequence: CASSYPGTRSLGTDTQYF. The CDR3 nucleotides read TGTGCCAGCAGCTATCCCGGGACTAGGTCCTTGGGCACAGATACGCAGTATTTT.

This clonotype has a handful of counts. The rearrangement uses TRBV14 and TRBJ1-2; no reliable D call. Germline V gene sequence: CDR1 SGHDN, CDR2 FVKESK. The V end lost 0 bases, the J end lost 7 bases, and 12 bases lay between the germline ends. CDR3 size: 14 residues. The CDR3 DNA reads as TGTGCCAGCAGCCAAGAACGCGATTTTCGTGGCTACACCTTC. This sequence encodes CASSQERDFRGYTF.

This clonotype has only a few counts. V is TRBV6-1 and J is TRBJ2-7; D is unclear. The V end lost 3 bases, the J end lost 7 bases, and 13 bases lay between the germline ends. Germline CDR1 and CDR2: MNHNS and SASEGT. The CDR3 is made up of 13 amino acids. The CDR3 protein is CASSDPGVGEQYV. The CDR3, as DNA: TGTGCCAGCAGTGATCCAGGAGTAGGGGAGCAGTACGTC.

Only a few counts were recorded for this clonotype. The rearrangement joins TRBV6-1 to TRBJ2-1; D remains ambiguous. The V and J ends lost 7 bases and 0 bases respectively, with 7 bases between them. The CDR3 is made up of 13 amino acids. Germline lookup yields CDR1 MNHNS and CDR2 SASEGT. CDR3 sequence (DNA): TGTGCCAGCATGGATAGCTCCTACAATGAGCAGTTCTTC. Amino acid sequence: CASMDSSYNEQFF.

This clonotype appeared once. This may arise from a read error, as a much more abundant clone is one base away. This rearrangement joins TRBV20-1 to TRBJ1-1; 12 bases align to TRBD1. There are 15 residues in the CDR3. Germline V gene sequence: CDR1 DFQATT, CDR2 SNEGSKA (reference sequence). Here the CDR3 reads CSAQDRDRGQFEVFF. The CDR3 nucleotides are TGCAGTGCCCAAGACCGGGACAGGGGGCAATTTGAAGTTTTCTTT.

This clonotype was seen many times. The V call is TRBV6-2 or TRBV6-3, the J call TRBJ1-1, with a possible D match to TRBD1 (6 bases). The CDR3 extends over 16 amino acids. CDR1 is MNHEY and CDR2 is SVGEGT in the germline V gene. V was shortened by 4 bases and J by 4 bases, with 19 bases between the two germline ends. CDR3 sequence: CASSSLRTEEGTEAFF. CDR3 in DNA: TGTGCCAGCAGTTCCCTGAGGACAGAGGAGGGCACTGAAGCTTTCTTT.

The J gene is TRBJ1-3, the V gene TRBV6-5; D may be TRBD1 (5 bases). CDR3 length equals 15 residues. Trimming cost V 4 bases and J 0 bases, with 10 bases left between them. Germline CDR1 reads MNHEY; CDR2 reads SVGAGI. CDR3 amino acids: CASSWDGTSGNTIYF. The CDR3 bases are TGTGCCAGCAGTTGGGACGGAACCTCTGGAAACACCATATATTTT.

This clonotype was recorded a few times. This chain links TRBV11-2 with TRBJ2-2; tentative D call: TRBD2 (5 bases). The germline gives CDR1 SGHAT, CDR2 FQNNGV. CDR3 size: 17 residues. Trimming removed 5 bases at V and 6 bases at J, with 22 bases between. The CDR3 DNA sequence: TGTGCCAGCAGCCCAACAACCCTCCAGTACGGGGCCGGGGAGCTGTTTTTT. This translates into CASSPTTLQYGAGELFF.

This clonotype was detected ten times or more. The chain has TRBV28 and TRBJ1-2; tentative D call: TRBD1 (6 bases). With 7 bases removed from V and 5 bases from J, the gap between germline ends came to 17 bases. The CDR3 sequence is 14 residues long. CDR1 and CDR2 from the germline V gene are MDHEN and SYDVKM. This CDR3 is CASKPTGRDYGYTF. CDR3 nucleotides: TGTGCCAGCAAGCCAACAGGGAGAGATTATGGCTACACCTTC.

A few counts support this clonotype. The J gene is TRBJ2-7, the V gene TRBV27, with TRBD2 identical over 9 bases. V was clipped by 0 bases and J by 6 bases; unmatched bases: 9. The CDR3 loop spans 16 amino acids. Germline-derived CDR1 and CDR2 are MNHEY and SMNVEV (reference sequence). CDR3: CASSLSWASGTREQYF. DNA of the CDR3: TGTGCCAGCAGTTTATCATGGGCTAGCGGGACTCGCGAGCAGTACTTC.